This TCR beta chain was identified during a study of multiple sclerosis patients with progressive multifocal leukoencephalopathy. Germline V CDR1 and CDR2: SGHDN, FVKESK. Trimming removed 4 bases at V and 7 bases at J, with 13 bases between. The CDR3 loop spans 14 amino acids. TCRdb keeps only in-frame clones here, not all; method: immunoSEQ multiplex PCR. In the table there are 25,000 to 35,000 clones, roughly 87% of which are singletons. A word on this clone: What it binds is unknown.

Study results and caveats: In most PML patients, TRB repertoires appeared less diverse by entropy.

The time point denotes: time of PML onset. Material: PBMCs, obtained from a patient treated with natalizumab. This chain connects TRBV14 to TRBJ2-2; TRBD1 might be the D (6 bases). The source of this sequence is a woman aged 40 to 55 with progressive multifocal leukoencephalopathy. CDR3 residues: CASSRQKGVGELFF. The CDR3 DNA sequence: TGTGCCAGCAGCCGACAAAAGGGGGTCGGGGAGCTGTTTTTT.